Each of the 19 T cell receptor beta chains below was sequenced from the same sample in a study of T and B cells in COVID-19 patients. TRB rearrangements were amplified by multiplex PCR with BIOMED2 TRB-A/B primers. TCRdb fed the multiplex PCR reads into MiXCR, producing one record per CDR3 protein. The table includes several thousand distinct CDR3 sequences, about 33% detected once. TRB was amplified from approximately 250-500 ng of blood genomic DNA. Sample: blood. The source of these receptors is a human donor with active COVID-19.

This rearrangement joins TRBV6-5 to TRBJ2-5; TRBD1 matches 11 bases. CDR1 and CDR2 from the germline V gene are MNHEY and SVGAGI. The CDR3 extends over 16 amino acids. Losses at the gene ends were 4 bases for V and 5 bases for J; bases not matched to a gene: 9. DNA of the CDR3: TGTGCCAGCAGTTTACGTGGACAGGGGGCGCATGAGACCCAGTACTTC. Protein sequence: CASSLRGQGAHETQYF.

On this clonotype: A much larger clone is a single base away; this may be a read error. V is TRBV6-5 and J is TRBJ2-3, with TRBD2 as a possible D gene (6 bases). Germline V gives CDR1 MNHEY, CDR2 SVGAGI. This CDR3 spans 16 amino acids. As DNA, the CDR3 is TGTGCCAGCAGTCCTGGGACTGCCTCTAGCACAGATACGCGGTATTTT. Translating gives CASSPGTASSTDTRYF.

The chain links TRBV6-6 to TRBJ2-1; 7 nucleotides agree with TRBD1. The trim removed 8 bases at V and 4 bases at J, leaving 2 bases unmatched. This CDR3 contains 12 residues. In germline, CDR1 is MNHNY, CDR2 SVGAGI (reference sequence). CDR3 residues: CASGGQYNEQFF. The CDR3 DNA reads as TGTGCCAGCGGGGGACAGTACAATGAGCAGTTCTTC.

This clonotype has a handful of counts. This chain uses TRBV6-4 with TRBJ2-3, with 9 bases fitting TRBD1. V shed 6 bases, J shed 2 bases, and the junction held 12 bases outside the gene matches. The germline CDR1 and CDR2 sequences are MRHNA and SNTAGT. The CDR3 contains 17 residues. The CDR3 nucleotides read TGTGCCAGCAGCCATCCCGACCGGGACAGGGACACAGATACGCAGTATTTT. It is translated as CASSHPDRDRDTDTQYF.

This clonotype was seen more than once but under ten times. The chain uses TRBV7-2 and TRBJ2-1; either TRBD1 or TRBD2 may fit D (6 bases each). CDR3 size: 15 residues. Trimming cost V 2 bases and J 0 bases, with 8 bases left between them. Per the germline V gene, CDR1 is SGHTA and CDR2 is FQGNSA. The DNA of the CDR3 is TGTGCCAGCAGCTTATCGGGGGCCTCCTACAATGAGCAGTTCTTC. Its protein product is CASSLSGASYNEQFF. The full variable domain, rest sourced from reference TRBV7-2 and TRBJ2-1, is GAGVSQSPSNKVTEKGKDVELRCDPISGHTALYWYRQSLGQGLEFLIYFQGNSAPDKSGLPSDRFSAERTGGSVSTLTIQRTQQEDSAVYLCASSLSGASYNEQFFGPGTRLTVL.

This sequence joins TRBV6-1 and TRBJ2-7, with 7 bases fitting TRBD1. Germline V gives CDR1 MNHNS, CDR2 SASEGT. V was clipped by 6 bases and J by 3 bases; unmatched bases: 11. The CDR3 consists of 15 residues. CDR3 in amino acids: CASSKGTTGSYEQYV. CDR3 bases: TGTGCCAGCAGCAAGGGGACGACAGGGAGCTACGAGCAGTACGTC.

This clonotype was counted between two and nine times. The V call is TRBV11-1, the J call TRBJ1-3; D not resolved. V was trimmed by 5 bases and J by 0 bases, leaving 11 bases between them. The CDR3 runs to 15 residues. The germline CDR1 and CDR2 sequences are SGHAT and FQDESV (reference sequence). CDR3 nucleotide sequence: TGTGCCAGCAGCGCTCTCACCCGCTCTGGAAACACCATATATTTT. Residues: CASSALTRSGNTIYF.

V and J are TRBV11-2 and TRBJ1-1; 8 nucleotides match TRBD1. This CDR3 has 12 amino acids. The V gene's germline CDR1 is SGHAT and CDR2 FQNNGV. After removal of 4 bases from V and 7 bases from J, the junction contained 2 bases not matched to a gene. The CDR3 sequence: CASSWTGIEAFF. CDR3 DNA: TGTGCCAGCAGCTGGACAGGGATTGAAGCTTTCTTT.

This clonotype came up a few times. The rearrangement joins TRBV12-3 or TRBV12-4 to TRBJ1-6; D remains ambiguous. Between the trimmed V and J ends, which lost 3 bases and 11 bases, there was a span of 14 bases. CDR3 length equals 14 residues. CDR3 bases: TGTGCCAGCAGTTTTTCGGTCGGTCTGACACCCCTCCACTTT. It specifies CASSFSVGLTPLHF.

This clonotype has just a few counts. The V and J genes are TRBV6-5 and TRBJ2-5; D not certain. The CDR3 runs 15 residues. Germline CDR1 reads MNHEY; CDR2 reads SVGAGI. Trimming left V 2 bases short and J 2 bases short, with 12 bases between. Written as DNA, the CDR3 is TGTGCCAGCAGTTACACGATAGGTTGGCAAGAGACCCAGTACTTC. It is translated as CASSYTIGWQETQYF.

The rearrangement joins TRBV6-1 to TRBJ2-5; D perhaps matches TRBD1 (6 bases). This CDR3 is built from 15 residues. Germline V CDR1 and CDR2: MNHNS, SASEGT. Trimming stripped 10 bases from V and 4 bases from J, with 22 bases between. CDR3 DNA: TGTGCCATCGGACGAGGGGGTAGGTGGGGAGAGACCCAGTACTTC. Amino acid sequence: CAIGRGGRWGETQYF.

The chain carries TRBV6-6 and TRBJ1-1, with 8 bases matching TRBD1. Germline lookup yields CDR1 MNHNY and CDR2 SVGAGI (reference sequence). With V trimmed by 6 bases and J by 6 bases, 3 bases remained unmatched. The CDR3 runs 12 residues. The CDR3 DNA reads TGTGCCAGCAGGGTACAGGGGGCTGAAGCTTTCTTT. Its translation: CASRVQGAEAFF.

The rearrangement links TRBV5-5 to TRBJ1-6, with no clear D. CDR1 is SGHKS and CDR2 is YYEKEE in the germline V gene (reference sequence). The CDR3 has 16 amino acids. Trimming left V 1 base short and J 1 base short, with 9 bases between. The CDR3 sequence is CASSLLGQSYNSPLHF. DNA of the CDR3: TGTGCCAGCAGCTTGTTGGGCCAGTCCTATAATTCACCCCTCCACTTT. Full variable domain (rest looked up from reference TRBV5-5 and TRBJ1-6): DAGVTQSPTHLIKTRGQQVTLRCSPISGHKSVSWYQQVLGQGPQFIFQYYEKEERGRGNFPDRFSARQFPNYSSELNVNALLLGDSALYLCASSLLGQSYNSPLHFGNGTRLTVT.

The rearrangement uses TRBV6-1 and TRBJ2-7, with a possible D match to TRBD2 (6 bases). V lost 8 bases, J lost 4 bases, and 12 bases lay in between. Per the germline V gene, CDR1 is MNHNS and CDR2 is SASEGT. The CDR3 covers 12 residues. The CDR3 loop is CASRERAYEQYF. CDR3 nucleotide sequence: TGTGCCAGCCGGGAGAGAGCTTACGAGCAGTACTTC.

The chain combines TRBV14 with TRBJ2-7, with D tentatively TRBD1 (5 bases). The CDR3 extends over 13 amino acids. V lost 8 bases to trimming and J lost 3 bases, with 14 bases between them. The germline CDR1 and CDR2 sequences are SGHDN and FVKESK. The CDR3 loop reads CASGPMGRYEQYV. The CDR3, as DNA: TGTGCCAGCGGTCCGATGGGGCGCTACGAGCAGTACGTC.

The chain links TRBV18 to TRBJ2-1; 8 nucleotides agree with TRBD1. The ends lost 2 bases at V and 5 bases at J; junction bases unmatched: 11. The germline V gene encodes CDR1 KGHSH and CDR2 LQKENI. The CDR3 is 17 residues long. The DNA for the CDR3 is TGTGCCAGCTCACCATTTACTCCGGGACAGGCTGACAATGAGCAGTTCTTC. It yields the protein CASSPFTPGQADNEQFF.

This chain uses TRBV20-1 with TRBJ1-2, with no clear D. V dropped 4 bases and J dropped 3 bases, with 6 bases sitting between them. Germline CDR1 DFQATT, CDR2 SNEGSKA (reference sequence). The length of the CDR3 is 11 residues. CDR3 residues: CSATGDYGYTF. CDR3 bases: TGCAGTGCTACAGGAGACTATGGCTACACCTTC.

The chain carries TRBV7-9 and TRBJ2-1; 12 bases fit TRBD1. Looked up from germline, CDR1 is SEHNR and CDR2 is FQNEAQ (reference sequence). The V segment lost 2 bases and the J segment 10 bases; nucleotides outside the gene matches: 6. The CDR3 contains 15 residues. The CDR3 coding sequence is TGTGCCAGCAGCTTATGGGGGACAGGGGGCGGGGAGCAGTTCTTC. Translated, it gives CASSLWGTGGGEQFF.

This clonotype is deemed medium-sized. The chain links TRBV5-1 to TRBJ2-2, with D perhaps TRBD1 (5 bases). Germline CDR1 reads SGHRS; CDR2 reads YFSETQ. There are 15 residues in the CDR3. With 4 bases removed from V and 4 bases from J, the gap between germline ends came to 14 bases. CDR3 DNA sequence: TGCGCCAGCAGCCATACCGACAGTCCCACCGGGGAGCTGTTTTTT. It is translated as CASSHTDSPTGELFF.